A selection of T cell receptor beta chains follows, all from one sample in a study of blood T cell repertoires in COVID-19. The assay was immunoSEQ multiplex PCR, and TCRdb's table has in-frame clones only and misses some. The data contain roughly 100,000 clones, around 83% of them singletons. Material: peripheral blood. These receptors were collected from a woman older than 75 with acute or convalescent COVID-19. The CDR3 runs from the conserved cysteine through the conserved F or W. A D gene is named only where the DNA matches it firmly. Size is omitted from some rows. Given values are once, few, many or a class for expanded clones.

J: TRBJ2-3
size: once
V: TRBV29-1
D: TRBD1
CDR3: CSANPDRLSTDTQYF
DNA: TGCAGCGCTAACCCGGACAGGCTTAGCACAGATACGCAGTATTTT

J: TRBJ1-2
size: NA
V: TRBV2
D: NA
CDR3: CASSEAPYGYTF
DNA: TGTGCCAGCAGTGAAGCCCCGTATGGCTACACCTTC

J: TRBJ2-2
size: NA
V: TRBV10-3
D: NA
CDR3: CALGTENTGELFF
DNA: TGTGCCCTCGGGACTGAGAACACCGGGGAGCTGTTTTTT

J: TRBJ1-3
size: NA
V: TRBV5-1
D: NA
CDR3: CASSPGGTGNTIYF
DNA: TGCGCCAGCAGCCCCGGGGGGACTGGAAACACCATATATTTT

J: TRBJ1-6
size: few
V: TRBV30
D: NA
CDR3: CAWSTGNSPLHF
DNA: TGTGCCTGGAGTACAGGGAATTCACCCCTCCACTTT

J: TRBJ2-3
size: NA
V: TRBV11-2
D: NA
CDR3: CASSLGGNGDTQYF
DNA: TGTGCCAGCAGCTTAGGCGGGAATGGAGATACGCAGTATTTT

J: TRBJ2-1
size: NA
V: TRBV7-8
D: TRBD1
CDR3: CASSFGQDLNEQFF
DNA: TGTGCCAGCAGCTTCGGACAGGACCTCAATGAGCAGTTCTTC

J: TRBJ2-1
size: NA
V: TRBV30
D: TRBD2
CDR3: CAWSIAGYEQFF
DNA: TGTGCCTGGTCAATAGCGGGTTATGAGCAGTTCTTC

J: TRBJ1-5
size: many
V: TRBV4-1
D: NA
CDR3: CASSHVGEGNQPQHF
DNA: TGCGCCAGCAGCCATGTAGGGGAGGGCAATCAGCCCCAGCATTTT

J: TRBJ2-1
size: NA
V: TRBV5-1
D: TRBD1
CDR3: CASSPDTGVNEQFF
DNA: TGCGCCAGCAGTCCCGACACAGGGGTCAATGAGCAGTTCTTC

J: TRBJ2-7
size: NA
V: TRBV6-6
D: TRBD2
CDR3: CASSRGSGRADEQYF
DNA: TGTGCCAGCAGCCGAGGAAGCGGGAGGGCGGACGAGCAGTACTTC

J: TRBJ2-2
size: few
V: TRBV7-9
D: NA
CDR3: CASSLDGTGELFF
DNA: TGTGCCAGCAGCTTAGACGGGACCGGGGAGCTGTTTTTT

J: TRBJ2-5
size: NA
V: TRBV5-6
D: NA
CDR3: CASSSRDLSETQYF
DNA: TGTGCCAGCAGCTCCAGGGACTTGTCGGAGACCCAGTACTTC

J: TRBJ2-5
size: few
V: TRBV12-3/TRBV12-4
D: NA
CDR3: CASSPTAQETQYF
DNA: TGTGCCAGCAGTCCGACAGCCCAAGAGACCCAGTACTTC

J: TRBJ1-2
size: NA
V: TRBV9
D: NA
CDR3: CASSDPRGGYTF
DNA: TGTGCCAGCAGCGACCCTAGGGGTGGCTACACCTTC

J: TRBJ1-2
size: NA
V: TRBV15
D: NA
CDR3: CATSRDQRGYGYTF
DNA: TGTGCCACCAGCAGAGATCAACGGGGCTATGGCTACACCTTC

J: TRBJ1-5
size: NA
V: TRBV7-2
D: NA
CDR3: CASSFGRGSNQPQHF
DNA: TGTGCCAGCAGCTTCGGCAGGGGTAGCAATCAGCCCCAGCATTTT

J: TRBJ2-7
size: NA
V: TRBV19
D: TRBD2
CDR3: CASSITASGAYEQYF
DNA: TGTGCCAGTAGTATAACGGCTAGCGGAGCCTACGAGCAGTACTTC

J: TRBJ2-1
size: NA
V: TRBV19
D: TRBD2
CDR3: CASSTRLAGAISSYNEQFF
DNA: TGTGCCAGTAGTACCCGACTAGCGGGGGCAATTAGCTCCTACAATGAGCAGTTCTTC

J: TRBJ1-1
size: NA
V: TRBV18
D: TRBD1
CDR3: CASSPYRSQGSTEAFF
DNA: TGTGCCAGCTCACCTTATCGTTCACAGGGGTCCACTGAAGCTTTCTTT

J: TRBJ2-7
size: once
V: TRBV11-2
D: NA
CDR3: CASSRPGGSYEQYF
DNA: TGTGCCAGCAGCCGACCAGGGGGGTCCTACGAGCAGTACTTC

J: TRBJ2-3
size: few
V: TRBV24-1
D: TRBD1
CDR3: CATSDFRDRGLNTQYF
DNA: TGTGCCACCAGTGATTTCCGGGACAGGGGGCTTAATACGCAGTATTTT

J: TRBJ2-2
size: NA
V: TRBV3-1/TRBV3-2
D: NA
CDR3: CASSQENRRGELFF
DNA: TGTGCCAGCAGCCAAGAAAACAGGAGAGGGGAGCTGTTTTTT

J: TRBJ1-1
size: NA
V: TRBV13
D: NA
CDR3: CASSSRFSSGRGEAFF
DNA: TGTGCCAGCAGCTCCCGTTTCAGCTCCGGTCGAGGTGAAGCTTTCTTT

J: TRBJ1-3
size: few
V: TRBV6-5
D: TRBD1
CDR3: CASSTGGAGNTIYF
DNA: TGTGCCAGCAGTACAGGGGGCGCTGGAAACACCATATATTTT

J: TRBJ1-3
size: NA
V: TRBV6-6
D: TRBD1
CDR3: CASSRRTGGLSGNTIYF
DNA: TGTGCCAGCAGTCGCCGGACAGGAGGCCTCTCTGGAAACACCATATATTTT

J: TRBJ2-1
size: NA
V: TRBV19
D: TRBD2
CDR3: CASSIISLAGLYNEQFF
DNA: TGTGCCAGTAGTATAATAAGTCTAGCGGGGCTCTACAATGAGCAGTTCTTC

J: TRBJ1-3
size: NA
V: TRBV27
D: NA
CDR3: CASSPRAGQLFQTGTIYF
DNA: TGTGCCAGCAGCCCACGGGCTGGACAACTCTTCCAAACCGGAACCATATATTTT

J: TRBJ2-5
size: NA
V: TRBV20-1
D: NA
CDR3: CSADPGETQYF
DNA: TGCAGTGCTGACCCAGGGGAGACCCAGTACTTC